This is a list of T cell receptor beta chains from one sample in a study of radiotherapy plus CTLA-4 blockade in lung cancer. Here immunoSEQ multiplex PCR was the method, and the copy in TCRdb shows in-frame clones only, minus some. The sample carries around 59,000 clones, 77% recorded once. The input for sequencing was peripheral blood, taken from a patient treated with radiotherapy plus ipilimumab. These receptors came from a human donor with non-small cell lung cancer who had a partial response to radiotherapy plus ipilimumab. Both conserved end residues are part of each CDR3. The D gene is left open where the match is weak. Not all rows give a size; the values are once, few, many and, for expanded clones, a class.

D: -; V: TRBV5-1; J: TRBJ2-1; size: -; DNA: TGCGCCAGCAGCTTGGGGCGGGGGCTGGGGAATGAGCAGTTCTTC; CDR3: CASSLGRGLGNEQFF
D: -; V: TRBV6-1; J: TRBJ2-2; size: medium-sized; DNA: TGTGCCAGCAGTGGGGTGAGGGTCCATTCCGGGGAGCTGTTTTTT; CDR3: CASSGVRVHSGELFF
D: TRBD1; V: TRBV11-3; J: TRBJ2-1; size: -; DNA: TGTGCCAGCAGCGCCGGGACAGGGGCATACAATGAGCAGTTCTTC; CDR3: CASSAGTGAYNEQFF
D: -; V: TRBV28; J: TRBJ1-5; size: -; DNA: TGTGCCAGCGAAGAGCGCGGGAGCCAGCCCCAGCATTTT; CDR3: CASEERGSQPQHF
D: TRBD1; V: TRBV4-2; J: TRBJ2-7; size: -; DNA: TGTGCCAGCAGCCGACCACCGGGACAGGGTGTGGGTGAGCAGTACTTC; CDR3: CASSRPPGQGVGEQYF
D: TRBD2; V: TRBV28; J: TRBJ2-7; size: -; DNA: TGTGCCAGCAGTTACCAGCGGGGGCCCATCTCCTACGAGCAGTACTTC; CDR3: CASSYQRGPISYEQYF
D: -; V: TRBV30; J: TRBJ1-3; size: -; DNA: TGTGCCTGGAGCGGAGGCCCCGGACAGAGCTCTGGAAACACCATATATTTT; CDR3: CAWSGGPGQSSGNTIYF
D: -; V: TRBV21-1; J: TRBJ2-7; size: -; DNA: TGTGCCAGCAGCATACCGGGACAGGGAGCGGCCTACGAGCAGTACTTC; CDR3: CASSIPGQGAAYEQYF
D: -; V: TRBV7-9; J: TRBJ2-3; size: few; DNA: TGTGCCAGCAGCCGAGGAGCAGATACGCAGTATTTT; CDR3: CASSRGADTQYF
D: -; V: TRBV6-1; J: TRBJ1-5; size: medium-sized; DNA: TGTGCCAGCAGTGAAGCGCTTCGGGGGGCTAAGCATTTT; CDR3: CASSEALRGAKHF
D: -; V: TRBV11-2; J: TRBJ2-7; size: few; DNA: TGTGCCAGCAGCTTAGCTAGGGGAGGGCAGTACTTC; CDR3: CASSLARGGQYF
D: -; V: TRBV29-1; J: TRBJ1-1; size: -; DNA: TGCAGCCCGGGAGAGGGAACTGAAGCTTTCTTT; CDR3: CSPGEGTEAFF
D: TRBD1; V: TRBV6-5; J: TRBJ1-2; size: few; DNA: TGTGCCAGCGAGGGACAGAATTCGCCAGTGTTC; CDR3: CASEGQNSPVF
D: TRBD2; V: TRBV27; J: TRBJ2-1; size: -; DNA: TGTGCCAGCAACGTACTAGCGGGGGGCCGTGGTGAGCAGTTCTTC; CDR3: CASNVLAGGRGEQFF
D: TRBD1; V: TRBV4-3; J: TRBJ2-5; size: -; DNA: TGCGCCAGCAGCCGGTATTGGACAGGGGCAGAGACCCAGTACTTC; CDR3: CASSRYWTGAETQYF
D: -; V: TRBV2; J: TRBJ2-2; size: -; DNA: TGTGCCAGCAGGCCCTCCCGGACCGGGGAGCTGTTTTTT; CDR3: CASRPSRTGELFF
D: TRBD1; V: TRBV19; J: TRBJ1-2; size: -; DNA: TGTGCCAGTAGTAACCATATCCCTCGACAGGGCCAGGGCTACACCTTC; CDR3: CASSNHIPRQGQGYTF
D: -; V: TRBV5-1; J: TRBJ1-1; size: once; DNA: TGCGCCAGCAGCTTGGGGTCGCGGAGCGCAGTCAACACTGAAGCTTTCTTT; CDR3: CASSLGSRSAVNTEAFF
D: TRBD1; V: TRBV19; J: TRBJ1-6; size: few; DNA: TGTGCCAGTACCAGAGACAGGGGATTCTCACCCCTCCACTTT; CDR3: CASTRDRGFSPLHF
D: -; V: TRBV4-1; J: TRBJ2-2; size: -; DNA: TGCGCCAGCAGCCAAGTCCGGAACACCGGGGAGCTGTTTTTT; CDR3: CASSQVRNTGELFF
D: -; V: TRBV7-3; J: TRBJ1-5; size: -; DNA: TGTGCCAGCAGCCGAACAGGGTATAGCAATCAGCCCCAGCATTTT; CDR3: CASSRTGYSNQPQHF
D: TRBD1; V: TRBV7-3; J: TRBJ2-7; size: -; DNA: TGTGCCAGCAGCTCTGGGACAGGGGCGGACGAGCAGTACTTC; CDR3: CASSSGTGADEQYF
D: -; V: TRBV6-5; J: TRBJ1-1; size: -; DNA: TGTGCCAGCAATCCACGGGGTGGGGATGAAGCTTTCTTT; CDR3: CASNPRGGDEAFF
D: TRBD2; V: TRBV5-1; J: TRBJ2-1; size: -; DNA: TGCGCCAGCAGCTTTTGGGGGGGGGACAATGAGCAGTTCTTC; CDR3: CASSFWGGDNEQFF
D: -; V: TRBV15; J: TRBJ2-7; size: -; DNA: TGTGCCACCAGCAGAGAAATTACCTACGAGCAGTACTTC; CDR3: CATSREITYEQYF
D: TRBD1; V: TRBV18; J: TRBJ2-1; size: -; DNA: TGTGCCAGCTCACTACAGGGGGCACTGGAAGGGGATGAGCAGTTCTTC; CDR3: CASSLQGALEGDEQFF
D: -; V: TRBV11-2; J: TRBJ2-4; size: -; DNA: TGTGCCAGCAGCACCCTGGGGGCCGAGGAAAACATTCAGTACTTC; CDR3: CASSTLGAEENIQYF
D: TRBD2; V: TRBV11-2; J: TRBJ2-3; size: -; DNA: TGTGCCAGCAGCTTAGGCGGGCAGCGGGGGAAAGGGACGCAGTATTTT; CDR3: CASSLGGQRGKGTQYF
D: -; V: TRBV19; J: TRBJ2-7; size: few; DNA: TGTGCCAGTAGTATTGGGGGACTCGACGAGCAGTACTTC; CDR3: CASSIGGLDEQYF
D: -; V: TRBV19; J: TRBJ1-3; size: -; DNA: TGTGCCAGTAGTATGAAGGGGCCTGGAAACACCATATATTTT; CDR3: CASSMKGPGNTIYF
D: -; V: TRBV5-1; J: TRBJ1-2; size: -; DNA: TGCGCCAGCAGCTTGGAGGACAGCAGAATAATCTCGGGCTACACCTTC; CDR3: CASSLEDSRIISGYTF
D: -; V: TRBV5-8; J: TRBJ1-1; size: -; DNA: TGTGCCAGCAGTCCGGTCGAGTCAATGAACACTGAAGCTTTCTTT; CDR3: CASSPVESMNTEAFF
D: -; V: TRBV27; J: TRBJ2-7; size: once; DNA: TGTGCCAGCTTCGGGGCAGGGGCCCACGAGCAGTACTTC; CDR3: CASFGAGAHEQYF
D: TRBD1; V: TRBV19; J: TRBJ1-5; size: -; DNA: TGTGCCAGTAGCCAGACAGGGAGAAATCAGCCCCAGCATTTT; CDR3: CASSQTGRNQPQHF
D: TRBD2; V: TRBV10-3; J: TRBJ2-1; size: -; DNA: TGTGCCATCAGCGCCGGGACTAGCGGATACAATGAGCAGTTCTTC; CDR3: CAISAGTSGYNEQFF
D: TRBD2; V: TRBV27; J: TRBJ2-1; size: few; DNA: TGTGCCAGCAGATCTAGCGGGGCTTGGGATGAGCAGTTCTTC; CDR3: CASRSSGAWDEQFF
D: -; V: TRBV7-9; J: TRBJ1-1; size: few; DNA: TGTGCCAGCAGCTTACACTCTTCCGTTTTTGCTGAAGCTTTCTTT; CDR3: CASSLHSSVFAEAFF
D: TRBD1; V: TRBV18; J: TRBJ2-7; size: few; DNA: TGTGCCAGCTCCCCGGACAGGGGGCGCGAGCAGTACTTC; CDR3: CASSPDRGREQYF
D: -; V: TRBV5-1; J: TRBJ1-5; size: -; DNA: TGCGCCAGCAGCTTGTCGGGGGGGACGTCGGAACCCCAGCATTTT; CDR3: CASSLSGGTSEPQHF
D: -; V: TRBV19; J: TRBJ1-4; size: -; DNA: TGTGCCAGTAGTACCAGGACAGTCAATGAAAAACTGTTTTTT; CDR3: CASSTRTVNEKLFF
D: TRBD1; V: TRBV19; J: TRBJ1-6; size: once; DNA: TGTGCCAGTAGTGTGCAGGGGGATAATTCACCCCTCCACTTT; CDR3: CASSVQGDNSPLHF